This T cell receptor beta chain was obtained from a study of vaccination and CD4 T cells after COVID-19. Study summary: Convalescent participants consisted of six males and four females, two being Hispanic. Post-vaccination specimens were collected at a median of approximately 74 days following dose two (range 14 to 241). General observations from the study: Spike mono-reactive clones accounted for 304 of the 307 vaccine-specific clones found in convalescent patients.

The CDR3 sequence is 15 residues long. V was pared by 4 bases and J by 4 bases, with 5 bases of the junction left unmatched. Looked up from germline, CDR1 is MNHEY and CDR2 is SVGAGI. TCRdb re-called the PCR reads with MiXCR, one entry per CDR3 protein. The table shows some 14,000 distinct CDR3 sequences, with 69% occurring only once. Note on this clonotype: The antigen remains undetermined.

Positive PCR tests came between March and December 2020, ahead of the US Alpha, Beta and Delta variants. The chain combines TRBV6-5 with TRBJ1-5, with 9 positions matching TRBD1. The receptor's source is a human donor who had recovered from COVID-19. The sample here was CD4+ T cells from blood, taken after SARS-CoV-2 vaccination. CDR3: CASSFSGTGNQPQHF. CDR3 nucleotide sequence: TGTGCCAGCAGTTTCTCCGGGACAGGGAATCAGCCCCAGCATTTT.